Following are 32 T cell receptor beta chains from one sample sequenced in a study of response to subunit inactivated influenza vaccine (dated by TCRdb to between 2017 and 2018). Library preparation employed RT-PCR. The sequencer was an Illumina HiSeq 2500. The public reads were reanalyzed by TCRdb: fastp trimming at Q25, MiXCR alignment, in-frame beta chains only. Rows are unified per CDR3 protein, each entry keeping the most common DNA and genes. The sample profile shows around 160,000 distinct CDR3 sequences; approximately 10% of them were found once. Together, the top ten hold around 12% of the sample. The time point label here, explained by the study, means: around 42 days after influenza vaccine administration. The sequencing used non-naive T cells sorted from PBMCs, collected about 40 days after vaccination. The cell subset or site label of this sample denotes: memory T cell fraction. The receptors come from a man aged 50 to 59 who received an inactivated influenza vaccine. Donor details come from another sample of the same person, matched by shared clones.

This clonotype was seen a few times. This chain uses TRBV19 with TRBJ2-5; TRBD1 is a possible D gene (7 bases). The V and J ends lost 3 bases and 5 bases respectively, with 16 bases between them. Germline V gives CDR1 LNHDA, CDR2 SQIVND (reference sequence). The CDR3 runs to 15 residues. Written as DNA, the CDR3 is TGTGCCAGTAGTATGTATTACAGGGGAGGTGAGACCCAGTACTTC. It yields the protein CASSMYYRGGETQYF.

There are many counts of this clonotype. This chain uses TRBV7-2 with TRBJ2-2; D unresolved. Trimming took 7 bases from V and 2 from J, leaving 11 bases between them. Germline CDR1 and CDR2: SGHTA and FQGNSA. There are 14 residues in the CDR3. The CDR3: CASTRPVNTGELFF. The CDR3 coding sequence is TGTGCCAGCACTCGGCCAGTCAACACCGGGGAGCTGTTTTTT.

There are many counts of this clonotype. This chain links TRBV7-8 with TRBJ2-5; 11 bases line up with TRBD2. The CDR3 contains 17 residues. The germline CDR1 and CDR2 sequences are SGHVS and FQNEAQ. With V trimmed by 1 base and J by 2 bases, 6 bases remained unmatched. CDR3: CASSLDMGLADQETQYF. CDR3 nucleotides: TGTGCCAGCAGCTTAGACATGGGACTAGCGGATCAAGAGACCCAGTACTTC.

This clonotype was counted only a few times. The chain is built from TRBV19 and TRBJ1-1, with TRBD1 as a possible D gene (5 bases). Germline loops: CDR1 LNHDA, CDR2 SQIVND (reference sequence). The CDR3 totals 13 residues. V was cut by 5 bases and J by 6 bases, with 13 bases left in between. The CDR3: CASSPTGLAEAFF. CDR3 in DNA: TGTGCCAGTAGTCCTACGGGGCTAGCTGAAGCTTTCTTT.

V gene TRBV12-3 or TRBV12-4 combines with J gene TRBJ2-2; TRBD2 matches at 7 bases. V was pared by 5 bases and J by 1 base, with 10 bases of the junction left unmatched. This CDR3 has 17 amino acids. In nucleotides, the CDR3 is TGTGCCAGCAGTCGGCTCAATAGCGGGCTGAACACCGGGGAGCTGTTTTTT. Translation gives CASSRLNSGLNTGELFF.

CDR3 protein: CASSPGGGQASYNEQFF. As DNA, the CDR3 is TGTGCCAGCAGCCCGGGGGGAGGACAAGCCTCCTACAATGAGCAGTTCTTC. V gene TRBV4-2 combines with J gene TRBJ2-1; 7 bases align to TRBD2. Germline CDR1 reads LGHNA; CDR2 reads YNFKEQ. The trim removed 4 bases at V and 0 bases at J, leaving 9 bases unmatched. The CDR3 has 17 residues.

This clonotype was recorded a few times. The chain employs TRBV4-2 and TRBJ2-7; TRBD1 agrees at 8 bases. The CDR3 loop spans 16 amino acids. V was pared by 0 bases and J by 5 bases, with 9 bases of the junction left unmatched. The germline gives CDR1 LGHNA, CDR2 YNFKEQ. The CDR3 region is CASSQDLGTGRNEQYF. The CDR3 nucleotides read TGTGCCAGCAGCCAAGATCTTGGGACAGGCCGCAACGAGCAGTACTTC.

J is TRBJ2-1 and V is TRBV5-6; possibly TRBD1 for D (5 bases). Germline V lookup: CDR1 SGHDT, CDR2 YYEEEE. There are 13 residues in the CDR3. V lost 4 bases to trimming and J lost 10 bases, with 15 bases between them. The CDR3 DNA reads as TGTGCCAGCAGCAATGGACATTTCGGGGAGCAGTTCTTC. Translation gives CASSNGHFGEQFF.

Within the sample, this clonotype is medium-sized (0.01 to 0.1%). The chain couples TRBV3-1 to TRBJ2-5, with D maybe TRBD2 (5 bases). The CDR3 has 15 amino acids. V was pared by 0 bases and J by 5 bases, with 13 bases between. CDR1 and CDR2 (germline): LGHDT, YNNKEL (reference sequence). DNA for the CDR3: TGTGCCAGCAGCCAAGATCCTGAGGGTTGGGAGACCCAGTACTTC. As protein: CASSQDPEGWETQYF.

This clonotype was seen repeatedly, ten times or more. The rearrangement joins TRBV29-1 to TRBJ2-3; TRBD2 matches at 14 bases. The germline V gene encodes CDR1 SQVTM and CDR2 ANQGSEA. J lost 4 bases, V lost 6 bases, and 3 bases had no gene match. The CDR3 has 14 residues. The CDR3, as DNA: TGCAGCGTGACTAGCGGGAGGGCCGCAGATACGCAGTATTTT. The encoded protein is CSVTSGRAADTQYF.

This clonotype was counted only a few times. This chain connects TRBV3-1 to TRBJ2-2, with 8 nucleotides matching TRBD1. With 3 bases clipped from V and 5 bases from J, the junction kept 23 bases outside the gene matches. CDR1 LGHDT and CDR2 YNNKEL come from the germline V gene (reference sequence). The CDR3 is 21 amino acids. The CDR3 sequence is CASSQAIPGQGGNVRTGELFF. CDR3 coding DNA: TGTGCCAGCAGCCAGGCGATACCTGGACAGGGAGGTAATGTAAGGACCGGGGAGCTGTTTTTT. Filled out from reference TRBV3-1 and TRBJ2-2, the complete variable domain reads DTAVSQTPKYLVTQMGNDKSIKCEQNLGHDTMYWYKQDSKKFLKIMFSYNNKELIINETVPNRFSPKSPDKAHLNLHINSLELGDSAVYFCASSQAIPGQGGNVRTGELFFGEGSRLTVL.

A remark on this clonotype: A much larger clone lies a single base off, so this may be a read error. The V and J genes are TRBV5-1 and TRBJ2-5; a weak D match, TRBD2 (6 bases). Germline assignment: CDR1 SGHRS and CDR2 YFSETQ. This CDR3 region has 14 residues. V was shortened by 3 bases and J by 5 bases, with 14 bases between the two germline ends. In DNA form, the CDR3 reads TGCGCCAGCAGCTCTGGGGACTCTAGGGAGACCCAGTACTTC. Translation gives CASSSGDSRETQYF.

This clonotype was seen ten or more times. V usage is TRBV5-5 and J usage is TRBJ2-5; perhaps TRBD1 as D (6 bases). CDR1 is SGHKS, CDR2 YYEKEE, per germline (reference sequence). Between the trimmed V and J ends, which lost 4 bases and 1 base, there was a span of 17 bases. The CDR3 contains 16 residues. CDR3 loop: CASSTLPDSSQETQYF. As DNA, the CDR3 is TGTGCCAGCAGCACACTACCGGACAGCTCCCAAGAGACCCAGTACTTC.

The rearrangement uses TRBV27 and TRBJ1-1; D unresolved. Germline lookup yields CDR1 MNHEY and CDR2 SMNVEV (reference sequence). The CDR3 length is 13 residues. Deletions cut 4 bases from V and 7 bases from J, with 13 bases between. CDR3 sequence: CASSSPFVHEAFF. Written as DNA, the CDR3 is TGTGCCAGCAGTTCCCCCTTTGTCCATGAAGCTTTCTTT.

This clonotype has only a few counts. The V gene is TRBV7-2, the J gene TRBJ2-7; D might be TRBD2 (6 bases). The CDR3 runs to 15 residues. Trimming stripped 2 bases from V and 6 bases from J, with 17 bases between. Germline lookup yields CDR1 SGHTA and CDR2 FQGNSA. The CDR3 DNA is TGTGCCAGCAGCTTACAGGGCGACCGGGGGATCGAGCAGTACTTC. Translation: CASSLQGDRGIEQYF.

Only a few counts were recorded for this clonotype. The rearrangement uses TRBV24-1 and TRBJ1-5; weak D call: TRBD1 (5 bases). The CDR3 totals 12 residues. V was cut by 7 bases and J by 6 bases, with 9 bases left in between. CDR1 KGHDR and CDR2 SFDVKD come from the germline V gene. DNA of the CDR3: TGTGCCACCAGCGCAGGGACTCAGCCCCAGCATTTT. Translated: CATSAGTQPQHF.

This clonotype was found a few times. This rearrangement joins TRBV20-1 to TRBJ2-3, with TRBD2 matching 12 bases. Germline lookup yields CDR1 DFQATT and CDR2 SNEGSKA (reference sequence). The CDR3 runs 15 residues. V was pared by 4 bases and J by 2 bases, with 4 bases of the junction left unmatched. In nucleotides, the CDR3 is TGCAGTGCTACCGGGACTAGCGGGCACACAGATACGCAGTATTTT. Amino acid sequence: CSATGTSGHTDTQYF.

There are many counts of this clonotype. The CDR3: CASSLGGSQYEQYF. DNA of the CDR3: TGTGCCAGCAGCTTAGGCGGATCGCAATACGAGCAGTACTTC. V gene TRBV5-4 combines with J gene TRBJ2-7; D gene ambiguous. Trimming removed 2 bases from V and 4 bases from J, with 13 bases in between. Germline CDR1 is SGHNT and CDR2 is YYREEE (reference sequence). The CDR3 is 14 amino acids.

This clonotype was seen ten or more times. The CDR3 nucleotides read TGCAGCGTCCGCCCCCCCAAAGCGGGGGAGCAGTACTTC. Its protein is CSVRPPKAGEQYF. This chain connects TRBV29-1 to TRBJ2-7; 7 bases match TRBD2. The germline CDR1 and CDR2 sequences are SQVTM and ANQGSEA. The CDR3 has 13 residues. The V segment lost 6 bases and the J segment 7 bases; nucleotides outside the gene matches: 12.

This clonotype was picked up many times. J is TRBJ2-1 and V is TRBV6-2 or TRBV6-3; D possibly uses TRBD1 or TRBD2 (6 bases each). The ends were cut back, 5 bases at V and 4 bases at J, with 21 bases in the middle. Looked up from germline, CDR1 is MNHEY and CDR2 is SVGEGT. The CDR3 sequence is 17 residues long. In DNA, the CDR3 is TGTGCCAGCAGTATAATAGGGGGAGGCCGATTATACAATGAGCAGTTCTTC. It yields the protein CASSIIGGGRLYNEQFF.

This clonotype was detected a few times. The gene calls are TRBV18 and TRBJ2-7; D perhaps matches TRBD1 (6 bases). Looked up from germline, CDR1 is KGHSH and CDR2 is LQKENI. Trimming stripped 1 base from V and 0 bases from J, with 16 bases between. This CDR3 has 17 amino acids. The CDR3: CASSPLVGAQSSYEQYF. The CDR3 DNA reads as TGTGCCAGCTCACCACTTGTGGGGGCCCAGAGCTCCTACGAGCAGTACTTC.

The V call is TRBV29-1, the J call TRBJ2-5, with 10 bases identical to TRBD2. CDR3 length equals 14 residues. Germline V gene sequence: CDR1 SQVTM, CDR2 ANQGSEA. Trimming at V came to 6 bases and at J to 4 bases, leaving 8 bases not matched to a gene. CDR3: CSVPAGGPGETQYF. The CDR3 DNA is TGCAGCGTCCCAGCGGGGGGGCCGGGAGAGACCCAGTACTTC.

This clonotype was seen only a few times. The chain combines TRBV12-3 or TRBV12-4 with TRBJ1-1; no clear D gene. The CDR3 totals 14 residues. Trimming removed 5 bases from V and 2 bases from J, with 12 bases in between. CDR3 loop: CASSESTGNTEAFF. Written as DNA, the CDR3 is TGTGCCAGCAGTGAATCGACGGGAAACACTGAAGCTTTCTTT.

V and J are TRBV20-1 and TRBJ2-1, with 7 nucleotides matching TRBD1. Germline V gene sequence: CDR1 DFQATT, CDR2 SNEGSKA (reference sequence). CDR3 length: 14 amino acids. After removal of 5 bases from V and 0 bases from J, the junction contained 4 bases not matched to a gene. CDR3 DNA: TGCAGTGCTTCGGGACAGCTCTCCTACAATGAGCAGTTCTTC. It translates to CSASGQLSYNEQFF.

This clonotype was seen a handful of times. The chain joins TRBV7-9 to TRBJ2-5; D possibly corresponds to TRBD2 (5 bases). V dropped 4 bases and J dropped 1 base, with 13 bases sitting between them. From germline, CDR1 is SEHNR and CDR2 FQNEAQ (reference sequence). The CDR3 sequence is 15 residues long. CDR3 bases: TGTGCCAGCAGCTCCGGAGTGAGGGCCCAAGAGACCCAGTACTTC. This gives the protein CASSSGVRAQETQYF.

The J gene is TRBJ1-1, the V gene TRBV7-2; D might be TRBD1 (6 bases). The V gene lost 4 bases and the J gene lost 9 bases, with 9 bases spanning the gap. The CDR3 length is 11 residues. Looked up from germline, CDR1 is SGHTA and CDR2 is FQGNSA. In DNA form, the CDR3 reads TGTGCCAGCAGCTCAACAGGGAAAGCTTTCTTT. Amino acids: CASSSTGKAFF.

This clonotype was counted a few times. The V gene is TRBV9, the J gene TRBJ2-2; the D gene is possibly TRBD1 (5 bases). The length of the CDR3 is 15 residues. From germline, CDR1 is SGDLS and CDR2 YYNGEE. The V gene lost 5 bases and the J gene lost 1 base, with 12 bases spanning the gap. The CDR3 reads CASSRQPVNTGELFF. The CDR3 DNA reads as TGTGCCAGCAGTAGACAGCCAGTGAACACCGGGGAGCTGTTTTTT. The full variable domain, with the rest looked up from reference TRBV9 and TRBJ2-2, is DSGVTQTPKHLITATGQRVTLRCSPRSGDLSVYWYQQSLDQGLQFLIQYYNGEERAKGNILERFSAQQFPDLHSELNLSSLELGDSALYFCASSRQPVNTGELFFGEGSRLTVL.

The chain links TRBV9 to TRBJ2-3, with D perhaps TRBD1 or TRBD2 (5 bases each). CDR3 length: 14 amino acids. Germline lookup yields CDR1 SGDLS and CDR2 YYNGEE. V was clipped by 4 bases and J by 4 bases, with 13 bases between them. CDR3 nucleotide sequence: TGTGCCAGCAGCCCAATGGGGGTGGCAGATACGCAGTATTTT. This encodes CASSPMGVADTQYF.

This clonotype showed up just a few times. The rearrangement links TRBV5-1 to TRBJ2-6, with D perhaps matching TRBD1 (7 bases). The CDR3 length is 15 residues. The V gene lost 4 bases and the J gene lost 5 bases, with 13 bases spanning the gap. Germline-derived CDR1 and CDR2 are SGHRS and YFSETQ. For the CDR3, the DNA is TGCGCCAGCAGCGTGGAGGGACAGAGGGCCAACGTCCTGACTTTC. Translated, it gives CASSVEGQRANVLTF.

Concerning this clonotype itself: Likely a read error: the CDR3 ends without its conserved phenylalanine or tryptophan. V usage is TRBV20-1 and J usage is TRBJ2-5, with 9 bases that match TRBD2. The CDR3 spans 13 residues. Germline-derived CDR1 and CDR2 are DFQATT and SNEGSKA (reference sequence). The V and J ends lost 3 bases and 5 bases, in that order; junction bases with no gene match: 4. CDR3 in DNA: TGCAGTGCTAGTCTCGCGGGGGGGGAGACCCAGTACTCC. Its protein is CSASLAGGETQYS.

There are a few counts of this clonotype. The chain combines TRBV5-5 with TRBJ2-2; 7 bases fit TRBD1. This CDR3 is built from 17 residues. The ends lost 0 bases at V and 6 bases at J; junction bases unmatched: 11. CDR1 is SGHKS and CDR2 is YYEKEE in the germline V gene (reference sequence). The CDR3 reads CASSLEFVTGAAGELFF. The CDR3 DNA follows: TGTGCCAGCAGCTTGGAGTTTGTAACAGGGGCCGCCGGGGAGCTGTTTTTT.

This clonotype has ten or more counts. The DNA for the CDR3 is TGTGCCAGCAGCGTCGCGAGGGATACGCAGTATTTT. This translates into CASSVARDTQYF. The chain links TRBV7-2 to TRBJ2-3; D uncertain. The CDR3 length is 12 residues. Germline CDR1 is SGHTA and CDR2 is FQGNSA. Trimming left V 5 bases short and J 6 bases short, with 9 bases between.